A single sample gave rise to the 3 T cell receptor beta chains below, sequenced in a study of blood T cell repertoires in COVID-19. Produced via immunoSEQ multiplex PCR; TCRdb's table is partial and in-frame only. The sample consists of about 400,000 clones, 88% of them appearing once. Input material: PBMCs or T cells enriched from blood (not recorded which). These receptor sequences come from a woman between 40 and 55 years old with acute COVID-19.

This sequence joins TRBV3-1 (or the pseudogene TRBV3-2) and TRBJ2-7; the D gene is possibly TRBD2 (6 bases). Germline V gene data show CDR1 as LGHDT and CDR2 as YNNKEL (reference sequence). Trimming pared 7 bases from V and 3 bases from J, leaving 10 bases between. The CDR3 covers 12 residues. CDR3 sequence: CASTHGGYEQYF. CDR3 DNA: TGTGCCAGCACCCACGGGGGCTACGAGCAGTACTTC.

The chain carries TRBV5-6 and TRBJ2-3, with 12 bases lining up with TRBD2. The CDR3 totals 19 residues. The V segment lost 6 bases and the J segment 1 base; nucleotides outside the gene matches: 15. Germline V gene data show CDR1 as SGHDT and CDR2 as YYEEEE. The CDR3 DNA follows: TGTGCCAGCACCACCATTTGGCCTAGCGGGGGGGCGGGCACAGATACGCAGTATTTT. This translates into CASTTIWPSGGAGTDTQYF.

CDR3 region: CASSLSGLQPQHF. The CDR3 nucleotides are TGTGCCAGCAGCTTATCAGGGCTTCAGCCCCAGCATTTT. This chain uses TRBV7-9 with TRBJ1-5; a possible D gene is TRBD1 (5 bases). V lost 2 bases and J 6 bases, leaving 8 bases between the germline ends. This CDR3 is built from 13 residues. Germline CDR1 and CDR2: SEHNR and FQNEAQ (reference sequence). The complete variable domain, with remaining parts taken from reference TRBV7-9 and TRBJ1-5, reads DTGVSQNPRHKITKRGQNVTFRCDPISEHNRLYWYRQTLGQGPEFLTYFQNEAQLEKSRLLSDRFSAERPKGSFSTLEIQRTEQGDSAMYLCASSLSGLQPQHFGDGTRLSIL.